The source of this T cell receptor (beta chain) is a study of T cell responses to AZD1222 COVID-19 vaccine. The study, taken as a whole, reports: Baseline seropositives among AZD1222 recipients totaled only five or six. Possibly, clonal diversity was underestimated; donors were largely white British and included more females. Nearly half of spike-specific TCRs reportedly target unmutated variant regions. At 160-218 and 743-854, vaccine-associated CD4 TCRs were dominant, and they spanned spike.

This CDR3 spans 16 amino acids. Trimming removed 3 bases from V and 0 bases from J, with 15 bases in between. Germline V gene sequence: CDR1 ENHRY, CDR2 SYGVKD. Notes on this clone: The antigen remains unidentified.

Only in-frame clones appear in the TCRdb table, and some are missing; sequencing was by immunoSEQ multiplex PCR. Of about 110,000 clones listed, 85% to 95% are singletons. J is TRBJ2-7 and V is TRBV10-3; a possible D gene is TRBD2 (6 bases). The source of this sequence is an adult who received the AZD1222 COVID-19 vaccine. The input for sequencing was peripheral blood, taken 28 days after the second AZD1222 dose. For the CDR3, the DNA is TGTGCCATCAGTGATGGTAGGGGAGGAAGCTCCTACGAGCAGTACTTC. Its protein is CAISDGRGGSSYEQYF.